Detailed here is one T cell receptor beta chain. This clonotype occurred many times. The antigen it recognizes is unknown. The record has no base qualities; no much larger clone is one base away. The sample belongs to a study of regulatory T cells in long-lasting Graves disease (dated by TCRdb to about 2021). At the level of the whole study: Newly diagnosed Graves' disease patients had taken antithyroid drugs for less than 3 months. Peripheral blood TCR sequencing and RNA sequencing compared persistent Graves' disease patients with newly diagnosed Graves' disease patients. The study took place in China and was registered as a clinical trial. TCR sequencing covered some 13 persistent and 20 or so newly diagnosed Graves' disease patients, some 35 samples in total. What the study reported, not specific to this receptor: Preferential use of TRBV28, TRBJ1-2 and TRBJ2-5 was observed in persistent disease, whereas TRBV20-1 and TRBJ2-1 were favored in newly diagnosed disease. The authors acknowledged the small sample size as a limitation that may reduce accuracy. Persistent Graves' disease patients showed lower TCR Shannon entropy and fewer highly expanded clones than newly diagnosed patients, suggesting clonal expansion. Patients with persistent disease shared more public clonotypes (fewer than 3,000) than newly diagnosed patients did (about 970). Sequencing and analysis were limited to the TCR beta chain. The study examined only peripheral blood because the primary lesion, thyroid tissue, could not be accessed.

This specimen's time point label, per the study, means: newly diagnosed GD, antithyroid drugs for less than 3 months. For both TCR sequencing and RNA sequencing, RNA was extracted from PBMCs using TRIzol. The diagnosis of Graves' disease followed American Thyroid Association guidelines. The patients came from an endocrinology department in Xi'an, China. Each patient gave approximately 9 milliliters of peripheral blood, collected in an EDTA anticoagulant tube. Ficoll Paque Plus density gradient separation was used to isolate PBMCs, and no further T cell sorting was done. An Agilent 2100 Bioanalyzer and agarose gel were used to check RNA quality, and a NanoDrop 2000 was used to measure RNA concentration. The library was prepared using multiplex PCR. Sequencing relied on an Illumina HiSeq 4000. To build TCR beta libraries, CDR3 regions were amplified by Arm-PCR using iRepertoire HTBI primers. Before sequencing, the PCR products went through gel purification. The study's processing was this. A total of fewer than 80 TRBV and more than twelve TRBJ segments were identified across samples and were used for gene usage analysis of CDR3 amino acid clonotypes. COPE and FqMerger were used to merge the filtered high-quality paired reads into contigs. BLAST was used to align contigs to IMGT TRBV, TRBD and TRBJ reference genes, and CDR3 was defined according to IMGT. Any clonotype with a frequency above 0.1% was classified as a highly expanded clone. Shannon entropy was used to measure repertoire diversity, and the Gini coefficient was used to measure V-J evenness. A clonotype found in more than one individual was treated as public. TCRdb's own reprocessing of the public reads used fastp at Q25 and MiXCR and kept productive beta chains. Rows are combined by CDR3 protein, so each entry shows the most common genes and DNA. These V and J calls derive from TCRdb rather than the authors' analysis. This sample lists hundreds of thousands of distinct CDR3 sequences; less than 20% were detected once. The ten most abundant clones make up 18% of the sample.

CDR1 and CDR2 are read off the germline V gene (reference sequence) as SEHNR and FQNEAQ. The V end loses 6 bases and the J end loses 2 bases, and a stretch of 13 bases separates them. From its cysteine to its phenylalanine, the CDR3 spans 14 amino acids. Only the CDR3 DNA stays, 42 bases, in frame from base 1. This sample was shared with a second study, whose subject was T cells in Graves' hyperthyroidism and ophthalmopathy. Per the second study: Stable Graves' hyperthyroidism was defined as no progression to ophthalmopathy during 18 months of follow-up. Hyperthyroidism patients were newly diagnosed, with disease duration under 2 months, and aged 18 to 65 years. Patients with uncontrolled infections, other autoimmune diseases, pregnancy or lactation were excluded. Diagnoses were established on the basis of clinical symptoms, serum thyroxine and TRAb, thyroid ultrasound, and orbital computed tomography. A first-round RT-PCR of the TCR CDR3 used the HTBI primer set with the Qiagen OneStep RT-PCR kit. Most expanded thyroid clonotypes (frequency above 0.001) were also detected in blood, suggesting blood repertoires may reflect thyroid immune responses. A 13 V-J signature model separated ophthalmopathy from stable hyperthyroidism, with 87.88% sensitivity and 81.08% specificity in cross-validation and 80%/75% in testing. In validation, the model predicted progression to ophthalmopathy with 60% to 71% sensitivity and about 73% specificity, a median of approximately 6.7 months before onset. TCR V-J signatures able to tell the groups apart were searched for in a discovery cohort of more than 90 patients, of whom over 40 had Graves' ophthalmopathy and around 56 had stable Graves' hyperthyroidism. Whether ophthalmopathy could be predicted prospectively was tested in an independent validation cohort made up of 18 to 20 hyperthyroidism patients plus 17 patients who later progressed to ophthalmopathy. The approximately 95 discovery patients were divided at random into training and test sets in a 7:3 ratio. In addition, the study compared T-cell repertoires in thyroid tissue and in blood from several Graves' hyperthyroidism patients. After sampling, hyperthyroidism patients received methimazole starting at 30 mg daily, and ophthalmopathy patients received high-dose intravenous methylprednisolone. A second multiplex PCR round built the libraries, followed by size selection and purification. Sequencing of the libraries was done on an Illumina HiSeq2000 using paired-end 100 bp reads. SOAPnuke was used to process the raw data, removing reads that contained adapters or uncalled bases, had a mean Phred below 15, or lacked an exact match to the constant primer or identifier. High-quality paired reads were merged with COPE v1.2.5, and unique nucleotide sequences were defined as clonotypes. MiTCR v1.1 was used to align the clonotypes against IMGT TRBV, TRBD and TRBJ reference segments. The analysis was restricted to V-J combinations with a frequency above 0.0001, which together covered 99% to 99.2% of the repertoires. A TCS score was defined as the ratio between F50 (clonal expansion) and ExV (chaos), using BLOSUM62-based TCRdist between CDR3 peptides within each V-J. Welch's t-statistics and random forest reduced around 520 V-J features to roughly 13, which were used in a naive Bayes classifier (R e1071). No statistical method was used to fix the sample size in advance, and group allocation was not hidden from the investigators. TCR Vbeta CDR3 sequencing of 120 to 150 peripheral blood samples (over 40 ophthalmopathy, about 75 hyperthyroidism and roughly 17 progressor patients) is reported in the paper.

This sequence was found in a young woman with Graves disease. Donor details come from another sample of the same person, matched by shared clones. The specimen was peripheral blood mononuclear cells (PBMCs), collected at new diagnosis, from a patient treated with antithyroid drugs. The sequence is built from TRBV7-9 and TRBJ1-1; the D gene cannot be named for sure. The DNA sequence reads TGTGCCAGCAGAGACTACAAGGGAAACACTGAAGCTTTCTTT. This translates into CASRDYKGNTEAFF.